This T cell receptor (beta chain) was captured by sequencing in a study of beta chain features in type 1 diabetes. Study conclusions and caveats: Type 1 diabetes patients showed a moderate but significant shortening of TCRB CDR3s in all four CD4+ subsets.

With respect to this clone: Its cognate antigen is unknown.

This CDR3 region has 16 residues. V trimming: 3 bases; J trimming: 0 bases; junction bases outside the gene matches: 6. Germline V gene data show CDR1 as SGHRS and CDR2 as YFSETQ. The isolated RNA, all of it, was reverse transcribed, so expressed TCRB transcripts were what got sequenced. Average reads for naive, central memory and regulatory T cell samples were about 3.57 million. TCRdb's copy holds only in-frame clones and misses some; the assay was immunoSEQ multiplex PCR. The table includes 600,000 or so clones, 9.5% to 15% detected once. Via the markers CD45RO/CCR7/CD25/CD127/CD95/CD27, stem cell-like memory, regulatory, central memory and naive CD4+ cells were sorted.

Sequences were obtained from naive CD4+ T cells from blood. This clonotype was obtained from a man aged 25-45 years with type 1 diabetes. The V gene is TRBV5-1, the J gene TRBJ2-1, with 7 positions matching TRBD2. CDR3 protein: CASSSPGGGSYNEQFF. CDR3 in DNA: TGCGCCAGCAGCTCCCCTGGCGGGGGCTCCTACAATGAGCAGTTCTTC.